Below are 27 T cell receptor beta chains sequenced from a single sample in a study of shared clonotypes between healthy human individuals. Clones were read by immunoSEQ multiplex PCR, and TCRdb kept only the in-frame ones, dropping some. Here the sample spans millions of clones, 90% to 95% being singletons. The material sequenced was naive CD4+ T cells sorted from blood. The subset here: CD45RA+ positively selected. Every receptor here comes from a man aged 18 to 35 in good health.

The rearrangement uses TRBV28 and TRBJ1-1; 7 nucleotides line up with TRBD1. CDR3 length: 13 amino acids. The germline V gene encodes CDR1 MDHEN and CDR2 SYDVKM. The junction had 4 bases not matched to a gene; V was cut back by 8 bases and J by 1 base. The CDR3 loop is CASLGQANTEAFF. In nucleotides, the CDR3 is TGTGCCAGCCTTGGACAGGCGAACACTGAAGCTTTCTTT. The full variable domain, its missing parts supplied by reference TRBV28 and TRBJ1-1, is DVKVTQSSRYLVKRTGEKVFLECVQDMDHENMFWYRQDPGLGLRLIYFSYDVKMKEKGDIPEGYSVSREKKERFSLILESASTNQTSMYLCASLGQANTEAFFGQGTRLTVV.

V usage is TRBV6-6 and J usage is TRBJ2-1, with D possibly matching TRBD2 (6 bases). The CDR3 sequence is 13 residues long. V lost 7 bases to trimming and J lost 4 bases, with 11 bases between them. Germline V gene data show CDR1 as MNHNY and CDR2 as SVGAGI (reference sequence). The CDR3 here is CASKNGGYNEQFF. CDR3 in DNA: TGTGCCAGCAAGAACGGGGGTTACAATGAGCAGTTCTTC.

The V call is TRBV6-6, the J call TRBJ2-7, with a tentative D call TRBD1 (6 bases). Per germline, CDR1 MNHNY and CDR2 SVGAGI (reference sequence). The CDR3 runs to 14 residues. With 6 bases removed from V and 2 bases from J, the gap between germline ends came to 14 bases. The CDR3 bases are TGTGCCAGCAGGACCGACAGGCTCACCTACGAGCAGTACTTC. Translation gives CASRTDRLTYEQYF.

The chain couples TRBV19 to TRBJ1-2, with no clear D. Germline V CDR1 and CDR2: LNHDA, SQIVND (reference sequence). The CDR3 runs to 15 residues. V lost 3 bases and J lost 4, with 15 bases in between. The DNA for the CDR3 is TGTGCCAGTAGTATCCCTAAAGCCAGCTTCTATGGCTACACCTTC. Its translation: CASSIPKASFYGYTF.

This clone was observed once. J is TRBJ1-3 and V is TRBV5-1; D remains ambiguous. This CDR3 is 15 amino acids long. Germline CDR1 and CDR2: SGHRS and YFSETQ. Trimming removed 0 bases from V and 0 bases from J, with 7 bases in between. The chain's CDR3 is CASSLDTYSGNTIYF. The CDR3 nucleotides read TGCGCCAGCAGCTTGGACACTTACTCTGGAAACACCATATATTTT. Together with reference TRBV5-1 and TRBJ1-3, the CDR3 gives the full variable domain: KAGVTQTPRYLIKTRGQQVTLSCSPISGHRSVSWYQQTPGQGLQFLFEYFSETQRNKGNFPGRFSGRQFSNSRSEMNVSTLELGDSALYLCASSLDTYSGNTIYFGEGSWLTVV.

The V call is TRBV2, the J call TRBJ2-3; 7 nucleotides agree with TRBD2. Germline CDR1 reads SNHLY; CDR2 reads FYNNEI. Trimming removed 6 bases from V and 1 base from J; junction bases left unmatched: 1. The CDR3 is made up of 13 amino acids. The CDR3 region has the DNA TGTGCCAGCAGGCTAGCGGGCACAGATACGCAGTATTTT. Its protein is CASRLAGTDTQYF.

As to this clone: Other DNA sequences within the sample encode an identical CDR3. The chain has TRBV10-1 and TRBJ2-2; D is perhaps TRBD1 or TRBD2 (6 bases each). The CDR3 contains 15 residues. V shed 3 bases and J shed 6 bases, with 14 bases lying between them. Germline V lookup: CDR1 WNHNN, CDR2 SYGVQD (reference sequence). The CDR3 is CASSEGGTGAGELFF. CDR3 sequence (DNA): TGCGCCAGCAGTGAAGGGGGGACTGGCGCCGGGGAGCTGTTTTTT.

The gene calls are TRBV19 and TRBJ2-2; D not resolved. The germline V and J ends were trimmed by 5 bases and 3 bases, with 10 bases remaining between them. Germline loops: CDR1 LNHDA, CDR2 SQIVND (reference sequence). The CDR3 consists of 14 residues. CDR3 sequence (DNA): TGTGCCAGTAGTGGGCCAGAGTACACCGGGGAGCTGTTTTTT. This encodes CASSGPEYTGELFF. The whole variable domain, filled in from reference TRBV19 and TRBJ2-2, reads DGGITQSPKYLFRKEGQNVTLSCEQNLNHDAMYWYRQDPGQGLRLIYYSQIVNDFQKGDIAEGYSVSREKKESFPLTVTSAQKNPTAFYLCASSGPEYTGELFFGEGSRLTVL.

The V call is TRBV7-9, the J call TRBJ2-5; 11 bases align to TRBD2. Trimming took 6 bases from V and 9 from J; bases not matched to a gene: 12. The CDR3 is 15 amino acids. CDR1 is SEHNR and CDR2 is FQNEAQ in the germline V gene (reference sequence). Written as DNA, the CDR3 is TGTGCCAGCAGGCAGACTAGCGGGGCCCAGGGGGCCCAGTACTTC. Translation gives CASRQTSGAQGAQYF.

Details on this clone: The sample has other DNA sequences that encode this CDR3 too. V gene TRBV6-1 combines with J gene TRBJ1-5; D might be TRBD1 (5 bases). Looked up from germline, CDR1 is MNHNS and CDR2 is SASEGT. Trimming took off 1 base at V and 4 bases at J, with 8 bases between the two ends. CDR3 length equals 14 residues. The CDR3 DNA is TGTGCCAGCAGTGAAGTGACAGCTAATCAGCCCCAGCATTTT. Residues: CASSEVTANQPQHF.

The gene calls are TRBV4-2 and TRBJ2-7; 9 bases match TRBD2. This CDR3 is built from 17 residues. V shed 0 bases and J 3 bases; nucleotides not matched to a gene: 9. Looked up from germline, CDR1 is LGHNA and CDR2 is YNFKEQ. The CDR3 here is CASSQEIGLAGVYEQYF. As DNA, the CDR3 is TGTGCCAGCAGCCAAGAAATCGGATTAGCGGGGGTCTACGAGCAGTACTTC.

This chain joins TRBV10-3 and TRBJ2-5; D is uncertain. Trimming pared 5 bases from V and 4 bases from J, leaving 8 bases between. The CDR3 is 12 amino acids. Germline lookup yields CDR1 ENHRY and CDR2 SYGVKD. CDR3 sequence reads: CAISRNGETQYF. The DNA of the CDR3 is TGTGCCATCAGTCGTAATGGAGAGACCCAGTACTTC.

This chain joins TRBV5-1 and TRBJ2-4; 8 bases are a match to TRBD1. The length of the CDR3 is 13 residues. V trimming: 4 bases; J trimming: 8 bases; junction bases outside the gene matches: 5. Germline-derived CDR1 and CDR2 are SGHRS and YFSETQ. The CDR3 loop is CASSRGQGDIQYF. DNA for the CDR3: TGCGCCAGCAGCAGAGGACAGGGAGACATTCAGTACTTC. The full variable domain, with the rest looked up from reference TRBV5-1 and TRBJ2-4, is KAGVTQTPRYLIKTRGQQVTLSCSPISGHRSVSWYQQTPGQGLQFLFEYFSETQRNKGNFPGRFSGRQFSNSRSEMNVSTLELGDSALYLCASSRGQGDIQYFGAGTRLSVL.

This chain joins TRBV4-2 and TRBJ2-7; TRBD2 matches 8 bases. J was trimmed by 0 bases and V by 0 bases; bases with no gene match: 13. Per germline, CDR1 LGHNA and CDR2 YNFKEQ. This CDR3 spans 19 amino acids. The chain's CDR3 is CASSQDSGGLSYSSYEQYF. In DNA form, the CDR3 reads TGTGCCAGCAGCCAAGATTCGGGGGGGCTCTCCTATTCCTCCTACGAGCAGTACTTC.

About this clone itself: Other DNA sequences within the sample encode an identical CDR3. The chain links TRBV30 to TRBJ2-3, with a weak D call TRBD2 (5 bases). The V end was cut by 1 base, the J end by 3 bases, with 8 bases between. Germline V gene data show CDR1 as GTSNPN and CDR2 as SVGIG (reference sequence). CDR3 length equals 13 residues. CDR3 region: CAWSAGTTDTQYF. In DNA form, the CDR3 reads TGTGCCTGGAGTGCGGGAACTACAGATACGCAGTATTTT.

This rearrangement joins TRBV5-1 to TRBJ1-2; D is uncertain. The germline CDR1 and CDR2 sequences are SGHRS and YFSETQ. V was pared by 5 bases and J by 2 bases, with 4 bases between. This CDR3 has 11 residues. CDR3 nucleotide sequence: TGCGCCAGCAGAGGGAACTATGGCTACACCTTC. It encodes CASRGNYGYTF.

This rearrangement joins TRBV2 to TRBJ2-1, with D possibly being TRBD1 (6 bases). The CDR3 has 15 amino acids. Germline assignment: CDR1 SNHLY and CDR2 FYNNEI. Trimming took 9 bases from V and 2 from J, leaving 17 bases between them. Here the CDR3 reads CASAVQGITYNEQFF. For the CDR3, the DNA is TGTGCCAGTGCTGTCCAGGGGATAACCTACAATGAGCAGTTCTTC. Drawing the rest from reference TRBV2 and TRBJ2-1, the complete variable domain is EPEVTQTPSHQVTQMGQEVILRCVPISNHLYFYWYRQILGQKVEFLVSFYNNEISEKSEIFDDQFSVERPDGSNFTLKIRSTKLEDSAMYFCASAVQGITYNEQFFGPGTRLTVL.

This chain joins TRBV4-3 and TRBJ1-2; no clear D. The germline gives CDR1 LGHNA, CDR2 YSLEER. The CDR3 extends over 15 amino acids. Trimming pared 1 base from V and 4 bases from J, leaving 13 bases between. DNA for the CDR3: TGCGCCAGCAGCCAAGTAACTGAGGCCTCCTATGGCTACACCTTC. Protein: CASSQVTEASYGYTF.

V gene TRBV6-1 combines with J gene TRBJ1-2; 10 bases are a match to TRBD1. V gave up 6 bases and J gave up 4 bases; unmatched junction bases: 8. The CDR3 contains 15 residues. From germline, CDR1 is MNHNS and CDR2 SASEGT. The DNA for the CDR3 is TGTGCCAGCAGCGAGAAAAGGACAGGGGGCTATGGCTACACCTTC. Its translation is CASSEKRTGGYGYTF.

The chain is built from TRBV11-2 and TRBJ1-1; no definite D call. CDR1 and CDR2 (germline): SGHAT, FQNNGV. This CDR3 is 12 amino acids long. The V end lost 5 bases, the J end lost 7 bases, and 11 bases lay between the germline ends. CDR3: CASSPHRGEAFF. CDR3 nucleotides: TGTGCCAGCAGCCCCCATCGGGGTGAAGCTTTCTTT.

Remarks on this clone: The same CDR3 can be traced to other DNA sequences in this sample. As DNA, the CDR3 is TGTGCCTCGGGGTACGAGCAGTACTTC. It is translated as CASGYEQYF. This chain uses TRBV27 with TRBJ2-7; TRBD2 might be the D (5 bases). The CDR3 loop spans 9 amino acids. Germline V gene data show CDR1 as MNHEY and CDR2 as SMNVEV (reference sequence). The germline V and J ends were trimmed by 11 bases and 4 bases, with 6 bases remaining between them.

This chain connects TRBV7-2 to TRBJ2-1; D remains unclear. In germline, CDR1 is SGHTA, CDR2 FQGNSA. CDR3 length equals 13 residues. V lost 2 bases and J lost 13, with 15 bases in between. The CDR3 protein is CASSLNSMFDQFF. CDR3 sequence (DNA): TGTGCCAGCAGCTTAAACTCAATGTTTGATCAGTTCTTC.

In this sample, this clone turned up a few times. The V call is TRBV30, the J call TRBJ1-4; D gene unclear. This CDR3 spans 14 amino acids. The V gene lost 1 base and the J gene lost 6 bases, with 12 bases spanning the gap. Germline values: CDR1 GTSNPN, CDR2 SVGIG (reference sequence). The CDR3 loop reads CAWSGGVIDEKLFF. The CDR3 DNA reads as TGTGCCTGGAGTGGCGGGGTAATCGATGAAAAACTGTTTTTT.

This rearrangement joins TRBV7-6 to TRBJ2-7; D is undetermined. This CDR3 has 13 amino acids. Germline values: CDR1 SGHVS, CDR2 FNYEAQ. The V and J ends lost 5 bases and 0 bases respectively, with 8 bases between them. CDR3: CASSGASSYEQYF. The CDR3 DNA reads TGTGCCAGCAGCGGTGCGTCCTCCTACGAGCAGTACTTC.

The chain links TRBV5-1 to TRBJ2-7; tentative D call: TRBD1 (6 bases). CDR1 is SGHRS, CDR2 YFSETQ, per germline. V was trimmed by 10 bases and J by 2 bases, leaving 25 bases between them. The CDR3 runs 16 residues. The CDR3 sequence: CARPRDTLPLPYEQYF. CDR3 nucleotide sequence: TGCGCCCGACCCCGGGACACCCTTCCCCTACCCTACGAGCAGTACTTC.

J is TRBJ2-5 and V is TRBV6-4; D possibly uses TRBD1 or TRBD2 (5 bases each). This CDR3 has 15 amino acids. In germline, CDR1 is MRHNA, CDR2 SNTAGT. Trimming removed 2 bases from V and 5 bases from J, with 15 bases in between. CDR3 sequence: CASSDGWGPGETQYF. The CDR3 nucleotides are TGTGCCAGCAGTGACGGGTGGGGCCCGGGGGAGACCCAGTACTTC.

The chain uses TRBV9 and TRBJ1-1; D may be TRBD1 (5 bases). Germline V gene lookup returns CDR1 SGDLS and CDR2 YYNGEE. The V gene lost 4 bases and the J gene lost 1 base, with 14 bases spanning the gap. There are 15 residues in the CDR3. In DNA form, the CDR3 reads TGTGCCAGCAGCTCCACGGTCGGGGGGAACACTGAAGCTTTCTTT. Translation gives CASSSTVGGNTEAFF.